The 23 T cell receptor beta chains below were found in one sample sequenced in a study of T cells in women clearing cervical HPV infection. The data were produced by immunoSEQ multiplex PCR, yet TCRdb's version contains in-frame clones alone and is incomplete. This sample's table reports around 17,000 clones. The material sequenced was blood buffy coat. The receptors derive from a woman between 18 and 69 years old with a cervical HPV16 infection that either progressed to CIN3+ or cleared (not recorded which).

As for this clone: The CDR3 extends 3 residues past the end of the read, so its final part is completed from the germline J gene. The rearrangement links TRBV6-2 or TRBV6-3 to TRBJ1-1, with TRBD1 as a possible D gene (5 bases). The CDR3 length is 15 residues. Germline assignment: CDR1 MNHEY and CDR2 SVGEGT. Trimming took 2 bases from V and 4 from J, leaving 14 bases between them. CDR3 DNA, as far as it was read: TGTGCCAGCAGTTACGTGGGGGGTTTTATCACTGAA. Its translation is CASSYVGGFITE. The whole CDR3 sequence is CASSYVGGFITEAFF.

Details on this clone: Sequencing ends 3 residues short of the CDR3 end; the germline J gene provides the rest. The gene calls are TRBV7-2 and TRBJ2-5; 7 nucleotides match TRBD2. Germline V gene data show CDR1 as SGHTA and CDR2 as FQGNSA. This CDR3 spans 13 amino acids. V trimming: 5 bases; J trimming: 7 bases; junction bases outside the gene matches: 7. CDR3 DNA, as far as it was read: TGTGCCAGCAGCCCAGGACTAGAAGGGACC. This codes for CASSPGLEGT. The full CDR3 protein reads CASSPGLEGTQYF.

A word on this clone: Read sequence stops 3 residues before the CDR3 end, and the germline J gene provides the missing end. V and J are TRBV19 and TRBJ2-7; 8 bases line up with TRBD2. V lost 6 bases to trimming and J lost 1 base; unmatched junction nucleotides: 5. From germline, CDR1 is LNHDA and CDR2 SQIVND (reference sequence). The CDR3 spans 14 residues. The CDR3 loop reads CASRTSGKSYEQYF. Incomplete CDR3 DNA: TGTGCCAGTAGAACTAGCGGAAAATCCTACGAG.

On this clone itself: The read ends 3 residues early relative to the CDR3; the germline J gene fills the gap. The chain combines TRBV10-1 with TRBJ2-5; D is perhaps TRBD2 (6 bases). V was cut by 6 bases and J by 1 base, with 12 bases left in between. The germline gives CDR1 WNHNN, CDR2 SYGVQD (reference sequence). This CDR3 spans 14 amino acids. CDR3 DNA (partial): TGCGCCAGCAGCCGGGGGACTTCCCAAGAGACC. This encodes CASSRGTSQET. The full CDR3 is CASSRGTSQETQYF.

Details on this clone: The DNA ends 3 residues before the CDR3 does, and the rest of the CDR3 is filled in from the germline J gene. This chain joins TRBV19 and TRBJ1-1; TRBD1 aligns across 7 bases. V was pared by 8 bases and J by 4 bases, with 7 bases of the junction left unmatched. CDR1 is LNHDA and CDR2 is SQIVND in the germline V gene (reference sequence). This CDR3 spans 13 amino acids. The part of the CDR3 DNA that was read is TGTGCCAGTCGACCAGGGGGAGCCACTGAA. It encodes CASRPGGATE. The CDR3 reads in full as CASRPGGATEAFF.

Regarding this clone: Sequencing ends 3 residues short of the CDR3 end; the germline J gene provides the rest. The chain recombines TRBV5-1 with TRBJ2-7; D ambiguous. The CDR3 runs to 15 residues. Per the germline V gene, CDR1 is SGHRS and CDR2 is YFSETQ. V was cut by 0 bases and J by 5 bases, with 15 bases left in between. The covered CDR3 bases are TGCGCCAGCAGCTTGGTGAAGGGTTTGTTCAACGAG. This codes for CASSLVKGLFNE. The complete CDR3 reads CASSLVKGLFNEQYF.

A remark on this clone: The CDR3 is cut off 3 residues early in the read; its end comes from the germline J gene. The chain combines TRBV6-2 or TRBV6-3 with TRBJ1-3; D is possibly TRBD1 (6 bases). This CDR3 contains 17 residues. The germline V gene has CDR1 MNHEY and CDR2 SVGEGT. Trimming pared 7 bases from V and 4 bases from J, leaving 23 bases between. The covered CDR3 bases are TGTGCCAGCACCTCCAGGGACACCTACACGTCGGGAAACACC. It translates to CASTSRDTYTSGNT. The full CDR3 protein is CASTSRDTYTSGNTIYF.

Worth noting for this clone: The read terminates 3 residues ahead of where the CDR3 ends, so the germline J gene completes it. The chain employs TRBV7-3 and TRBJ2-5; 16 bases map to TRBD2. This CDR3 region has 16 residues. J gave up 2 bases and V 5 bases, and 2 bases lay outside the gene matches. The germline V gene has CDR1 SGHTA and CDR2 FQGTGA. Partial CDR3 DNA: TGTGCCAGCAGCCCGGGACTAGCGGGGGGGCAAGAGACC. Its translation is CASSPGLAGGQET. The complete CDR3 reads CASSPGLAGGQETQYF.

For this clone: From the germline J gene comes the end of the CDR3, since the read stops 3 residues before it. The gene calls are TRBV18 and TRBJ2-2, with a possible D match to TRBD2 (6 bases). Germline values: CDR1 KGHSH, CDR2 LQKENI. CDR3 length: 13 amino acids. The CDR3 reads CASSVEEGEKLFF. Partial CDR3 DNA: TGTGCCAGCTCAGTGGAGGAGGGTGAAAAG.

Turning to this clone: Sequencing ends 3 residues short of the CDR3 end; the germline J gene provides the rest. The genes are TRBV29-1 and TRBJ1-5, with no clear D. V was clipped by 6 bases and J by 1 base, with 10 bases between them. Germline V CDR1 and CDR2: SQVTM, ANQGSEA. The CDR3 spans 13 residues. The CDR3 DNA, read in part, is TGCAGCGTGTCAAAAGGCAGCAATCAGCCC. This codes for CSVSKGSNQP. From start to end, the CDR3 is CSVSKGSNQPQHF.

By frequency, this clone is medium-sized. This CDR3 is CASSNDPGTASGYTF. Partial CDR3 DNA: TGCGCCAGCAGCAACGATCCGGGGACTGCTTCTGGC. This chain joins TRBV5-1 and TRBJ1-2; tentatively, D is TRBD1 (5 bases). With the read ending 3 residues before the CDR3 end, the germline J gene is used to fill in that end. V dropped 4 bases and J dropped 7 bases, with 20 bases sitting between them. From germline, CDR1 is SGHRS and CDR2 YFSETQ. This CDR3 has 15 amino acids.

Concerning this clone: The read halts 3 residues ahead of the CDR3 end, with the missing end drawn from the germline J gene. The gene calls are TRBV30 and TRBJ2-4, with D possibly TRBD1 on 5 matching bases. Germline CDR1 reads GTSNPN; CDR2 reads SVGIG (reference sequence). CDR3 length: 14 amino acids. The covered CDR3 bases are TGTGCCTGGAGTGTCAAGGGGCGTGGGTATGGT. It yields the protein CAWSVKGRGYG. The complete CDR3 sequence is CAWSVKGRGYGQYF.

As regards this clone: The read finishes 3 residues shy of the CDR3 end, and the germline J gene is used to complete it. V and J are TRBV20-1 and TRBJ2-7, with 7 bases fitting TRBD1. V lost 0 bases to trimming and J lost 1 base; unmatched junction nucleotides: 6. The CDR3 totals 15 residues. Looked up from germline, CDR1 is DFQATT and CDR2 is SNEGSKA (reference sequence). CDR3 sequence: CSARDRQGSSYEQYF. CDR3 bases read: TGCAGTGCTAGAGATCGACAGGGAAGTTCCTACGAG.

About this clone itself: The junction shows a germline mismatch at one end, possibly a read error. The CDR3 reads CSVVGAETQYF. CDR3 bases read: TGCAGCGTTGTTGGGGCAGAGACG. V usage is TRBV29-1 and J usage is TRBJ2-3; TRBD1 might be the D (5 bases). The sequence runs out 3 residues before the end of the CDR3; the remainder is reconstructed from the germline J gene. CDR3 length: 11 amino acids. CDR1 is SQVTM, CDR2 ANQGSEA, per germline.

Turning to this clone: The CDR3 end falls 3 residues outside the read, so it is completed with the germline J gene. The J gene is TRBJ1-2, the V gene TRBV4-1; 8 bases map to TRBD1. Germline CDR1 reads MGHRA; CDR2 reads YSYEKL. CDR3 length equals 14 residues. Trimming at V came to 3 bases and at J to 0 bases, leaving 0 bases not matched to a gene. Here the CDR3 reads CASSQDRANYGYTF. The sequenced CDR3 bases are TGCGCCAGCAGCCAGGACAGGGCTAACTATGGC.

CDR3 DNA (partial): TGTGCCAGCAGCGTAACTAGCGGGAGAGAGACG. Encoded protein: CASSVTSGRET. The full CDR3 protein reads CASSVTSGRETQYF. The rearrangement uses TRBV7-9 and TRBJ2-3, with 11 bases fitting TRBD2. The read ends 3 residues before the CDR3 terminus; that terminus is restored from the germline J gene. The CDR3 is made up of 14 amino acids. CDR1 SEHNR and CDR2 FQNEAQ come from the germline V gene (reference sequence).

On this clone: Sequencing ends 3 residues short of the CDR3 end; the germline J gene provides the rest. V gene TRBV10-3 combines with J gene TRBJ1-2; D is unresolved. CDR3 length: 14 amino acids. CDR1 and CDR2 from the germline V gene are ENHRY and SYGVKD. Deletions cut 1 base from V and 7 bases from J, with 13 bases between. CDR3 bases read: TGTGCCATCAGTGAGTACGGGTTCTCAACTGGC. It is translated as CAISEYGFSTG. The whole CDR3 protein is CAISEYGFSTGYTF.

The CDR3 DNA, read in part, is TGTGCCAGCTCACCAGCAGGGACATCCTACGAC. Translated: CASSPAGTSYD. The CDR3, in full, reads CASSPAGTSYDYTF. The rearrangement links TRBV18 to TRBJ1-2; the D gene is possibly TRBD1 (6 bases). Coverage ceases 3 residues before the CDR3 finishes, and the germline J gene fills in the end. CDR3 size: 14 residues. The germline gives CDR1 KGHSH, CDR2 LQKENI.

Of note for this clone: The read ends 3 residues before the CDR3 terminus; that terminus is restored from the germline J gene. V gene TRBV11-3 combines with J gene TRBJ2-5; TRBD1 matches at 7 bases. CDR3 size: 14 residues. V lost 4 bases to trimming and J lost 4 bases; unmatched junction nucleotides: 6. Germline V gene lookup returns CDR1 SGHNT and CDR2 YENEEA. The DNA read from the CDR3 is TGTGCCAGCAGCTCCAGGGGGAAAGTAGAGACC. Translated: CASSSRGKVET. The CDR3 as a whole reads CASSSRGKVETQYF.

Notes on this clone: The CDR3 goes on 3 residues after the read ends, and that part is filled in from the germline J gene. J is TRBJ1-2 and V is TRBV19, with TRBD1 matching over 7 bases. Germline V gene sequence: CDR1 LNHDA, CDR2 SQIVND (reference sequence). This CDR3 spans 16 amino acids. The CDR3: CASSPRRGDSRNDYTF. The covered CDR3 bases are TGTGCCAGTAGCCCCAGGAGGGGGGACAGCAGGAATGAC.

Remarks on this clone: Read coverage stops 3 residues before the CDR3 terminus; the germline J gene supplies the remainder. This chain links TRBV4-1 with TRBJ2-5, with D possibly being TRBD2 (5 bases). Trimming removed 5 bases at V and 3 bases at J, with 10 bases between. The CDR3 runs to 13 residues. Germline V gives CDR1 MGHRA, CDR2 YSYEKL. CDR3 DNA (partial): TGCGCCAGCAGCGGAGGACTTGAAGAGACC. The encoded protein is CASSGGLEET. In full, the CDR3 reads CASSGGLEETQYF.

The CDR3 bases that were read are TGTGCCAGCAGCCTACAGTACGAG. This gives the protein CASSLQYE. The full CDR3 protein is CASSLQYEQYF. V and J are TRBV5-6 and TRBJ2-7; D ambiguous. The read ends 3 residues early relative to the CDR3; the germline J gene fills the gap. Deletions cut 4 bases from V and 4 bases from J, with 6 bases between. Germline V gives CDR1 SGHDT, CDR2 YYEEEE. The CDR3 totals 11 residues.

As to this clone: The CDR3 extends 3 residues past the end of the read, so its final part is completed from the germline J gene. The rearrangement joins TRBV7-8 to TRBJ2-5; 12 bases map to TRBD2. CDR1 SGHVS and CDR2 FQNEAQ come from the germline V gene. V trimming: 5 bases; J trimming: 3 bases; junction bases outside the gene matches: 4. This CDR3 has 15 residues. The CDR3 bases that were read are TGTGCCAGCAGCCCCTGGACTAGCGGGAAAGAGACC. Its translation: CASSPWTSGKET. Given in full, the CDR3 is CASSPWTSGKETQYF.